Listed below are T cell receptor beta chains from one sample, sequenced in a study of vaccination and CD4 T cells after COVID-19. In TCRdb, the PCR reads were re-called with MiXCR into one record per CDR3 protein. Here the sample spans over 15,000 distinct CDR3 sequences, 52% being singletons. No antigen has been identified for these receptors. The sequences come from CD4+ T cells from blood, cultured in vitro, collected about 7 months after SARS-CoV-2 vaccination. Every receptor here comes from a human donor who had recovered from COVID-19. The CDR3 runs from the conserved cysteine through the conserved F or W. The D gene is left open where the match is weak. Size is stated for part of the rows, as once, few or many counts, or as a class when the clone is expanded.

TRBV20-1	TRBJ1-5	.	.	CSARSPRSNQPQHF	TGCAGTGCTAGAAGTCCCCGGAGCAATCAGCCCCAGCATTTT
TRBV20-1	TRBJ2-5	.	.	CSARGGFQETQYF	TGCAGTGCTAGAGGCGGATTTCAAGAGACCCAGTACTTC
TRBV12-5	TRBJ1-6	once	TRBD1	CASGSQGVGDSPLHF	TGTGCTAGTGGTTCACAGGGGGTCGGTGATTCACCCCTCCACTTT
TRBV20-1	TRBJ2-7	.	.	CSATKAPLGETYEQYF	TGCAGTGCTACGAAAGCCCCCCTGGGGGAGACCTACGAGCAGTACTTC
TRBV7-2	TRBJ2-6	.	.	CASILHSGSSSGANVLTF	TGTGCCAGCATCCTCCATTCAGGGAGTAGCTCTGGGGCCAACGTCCTGACTTTC
TRBV20-1	TRBJ2-5	few	TRBD2	CSARGLAGGEETQYF	TGCAGTGCTAGGGGCCTAGCGGGGGGGGAGGAGACCCAGTACTTC
TRBV6-1	TRBJ2-2	.	.	CASSESALSGNTGELFF	TGTGCCAGCAGTGAATCTGCGCTGTCAGGGAACACCGGGGAGCTGTTTTTT
TRBV6-1	TRBJ1-5	.	.	CASSEAGVGLGNQPQHF	TGTGCCAGCAGTGAAGCGGGAGTGGGGCTCGGCAATCAGCCCCAGCATTTT
TRBV20-1	TRBJ2-1	few	.	CSARGLHYNEQFF	TGCAGTGCTAGGGGACTCCACTACAATGAGCAGTTCTTC
TRBV24-1	TRBJ2-5	.	.	CATSDSAGSWAIETQYF	TGTGCCACCAGTGATTCGGCGGGATCTTGGGCAATAGAGACCCAGTACTTC
TRBV20-1	TRBJ1-1	.	.	CSATTQGPKHGAFF	TGCAGTGCCACGACACAGGGTCCAAAACATGGAGCTTTCTTT
TRBV7-2	TRBJ1-5	few	.	CASSLRAGSNQPQHF	TGTGCCAGCAGCTTAAGGGCAGGGAGCAATCAGCCCCAGCATTTT
TRBV27	TRBJ1-3	.	TRBD1	CASRLGQGAGNTIYF	TGTGCCAGCAGATTGGGACAGGGGGCTGGAAACACCATATATTTT
TRBV7-3	TRBJ2-7	.	.	CASSPSRGDEQYF	TGTGCCAGCAGCCCCAGCCGCGGGGACGAGCAGTACTTC
TRBV4-1	TRBJ2-5	few	TRBD2	CASSQINILAFGTQYF	TGCGCCAGCAGCCAGATAAACATACTAGCGTTCGGTACCCAGTACTTC
TRBV24-1	TRBJ2-3	.	.	CATSDVTATDTQYF	TGTGCCACCAGTGATGTGACAGCGACAGATACGCAGTATTTT
TRBV6-5	TRBJ1-5	.	.	CASSSNRVGNQPQHF	TGTGCCAGCAGTTCCAACAGGGTGGGGAATCAGCCCCAGCATTTT
TRBV7-8	TRBJ1-5	.	.	CASSLERWQPQHF	TGTGCCAGCAGCCTCGAAAGGTGGCAGCCCCAGCATTTT
TRBV10-3	TRBJ1-2	.	.	CAISAGPGRDYGYTF	TGTGCCATCAGCGCTGGGCCAGGGCGCGACTATGGCTACACCTTC
TRBV20-1	TRBJ1-2	.	.	CSAGGDYGYTF	TGCAGTGCTGGCGGGGACTATGGCTACACCTTC
TRBV6-1	TRBJ2-5	few	TRBD2	CASTRAGAPRETQYF	TGTGCCAGCACGAGAGCGGGGGCCCCCAGAGAGACCCAGTACTTC
TRBV20-1	TRBJ1-1	.	.	CSARQTGTANTEAFF	TGCAGTGCTAGACAGACCGGGACCGCGAACACTGAAGCTTTCTTT
TRBV11-1	TRBJ1-6	.	.	CASPPWGRDNSPLHF	TGTGCCAGTCCACCTTGGGGCAGGGACAATTCACCCCTCCACTTT
TRBV4-2	TRBJ1-1	.	.	CASSQEMTRATEAFF	TGTGCCAGCAGCCAAGAGATGACTAGGGCTACTGAAGCTTTCTTT
TRBV20-1	TRBJ1-2	few	.	CSARDIRRYGYTF	TGCAGTGCTAGAGATATAAGGAGGTATGGCTACACCTTC
TRBV4-2	TRBJ2-5	few	.	CASSQEGRLGETQYF	TGTGCCAGCAGCCAAGAAGGCCGGTTGGGGGAGACCCAGTACTTC
TRBV5-1	TRBJ2-7	few	TRBD1	CASSLGTGGSYEQYF	TGCGCCAGCAGCTTGGGGACAGGGGGCTCCTACGAGCAGTACTTC
TRBV5-4	TRBJ1-1	.	.	CASSFVGATEAFF	TGTGCCAGCAGCTTCGTCGGGGCCACTGAAGCTTTCTTT
TRBV20-1	TRBJ1-3	.	.	CSATDDSGNTIYF	TGCAGTGCTACGGACGACTCTGGAAACACCATATATTTT
TRBV11-2	TRBJ2-7	.	.	CASSLAAVYYEQYF	TGTGCCAGCAGCTTAGCGGCAGTGTACTACGAGCAGTACTTC
TRBV20-1	TRBJ1-5	.	TRBD1	CSARPGGTNQPQHF	TGCAGTGCTAGACCAGGGGGTACCAATCAGCCCCAGCATTTT
TRBV7-9	TRBJ1-5	few	.	CASSRAGQDQPQHF	TGTGCCAGCAGTAGGGCAGGGCAGGATCAGCCCCAGCATTTT
TRBV27	TRBJ2-2	.	TRBD2	CASSLLGLAGPNTGELFF	TGTGCCAGCAGTTTATTAGGACTAGCGGGACCGAACACCGGGGAGCTGTTTTTT
TRBV27	TRBJ2-3	.	.	CATSWGDTQYF	TGTGCCACCAGTTGGGGAGATACGCAGTATTTT
TRBV15	TRBJ2-5	few	.	CATSREGGRGETQYF	TGTGCCACCAGCAGAGAGGGGGGGCGTGGGGAGACCCAGTACTTC
TRBV20-1	TRBJ2-3	.	TRBD1	CSASRGGPSDTQYF	TGCAGTGCTAGTCGAGGGGGCCCATCGGATACGCAGTATTTT
TRBV20-1	TRBJ1-1	.	TRBD1	CSASSGQVSEAFF	TGCAGTGCTAGTTCGGGACAGGTGTCTGAAGCTTTCTTT
TRBV7-9	TRBJ2-7	few	.	CASSLAPPGRFHEQYF	TGTGCCAGCAGCTTAGCCCCCCCAGGGAGATTCCACGAGCAGTACTTC
TRBV11-2	TRBJ2-7	.	TRBD1	CASSVGTGYYEQYF	TGTGCCAGCAGCGTAGGGACAGGGTACTACGAGCAGTACTTC
TRBV20-1	TRBJ2-7	few	.	CSARVRGTMQYF	TGCAGTGCTAGAGTGAGAGGCACTATGCAGTACTTC